This TCR beta chain was captured in a study of blood T cell repertoires in COVID-19. Across the study: The cDNA or gDNA used as material had been derived from T cells, B-cell-depleted T cells, or PBMCs.

V lost 0 bases to trimming and J lost 3 bases; unmatched junction nucleotides: 3. CDR1 is LNHDA, CDR2 SQIVND, per germline (reference sequence). The CDR3 contains 16 residues. Sequencing was performed with immunoSEQ multiplex PCR; in TCRdb, only in-frame clones are kept and a portion is missing. The sample records some 190,000 clones, almost 90% being singletons. The source of this sequence is a man aged 18 to 30 with active or convalescent COVID-19. The chain links TRBV19 to TRBJ1-4; TRBD1 aligns across 8 bases. The source material was peripheral blood. CDR3 in amino acids: CASSIDRGRANEKLFF. As DNA, the CDR3 is TGTGCCAGTAGTATAGACAGGGGGCGCGCTAATGAAAAACTGTTTTTT.